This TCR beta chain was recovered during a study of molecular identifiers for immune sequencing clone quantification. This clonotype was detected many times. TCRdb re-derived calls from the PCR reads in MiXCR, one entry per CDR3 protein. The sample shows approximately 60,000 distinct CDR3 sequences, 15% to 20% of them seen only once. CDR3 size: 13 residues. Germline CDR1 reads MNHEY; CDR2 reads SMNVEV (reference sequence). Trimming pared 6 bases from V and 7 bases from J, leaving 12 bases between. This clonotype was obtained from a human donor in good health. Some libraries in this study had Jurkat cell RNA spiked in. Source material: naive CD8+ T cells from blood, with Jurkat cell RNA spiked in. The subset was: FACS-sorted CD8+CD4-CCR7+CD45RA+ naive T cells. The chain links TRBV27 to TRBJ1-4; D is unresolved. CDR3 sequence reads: CASSKNSIEKLFF. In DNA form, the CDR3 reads TGTGCCAGCAGCAAAAACAGTATTGAAAAACTGTTTTTT. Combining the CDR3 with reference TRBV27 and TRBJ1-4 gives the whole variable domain EAQVTQNPRYLITVTGKKLTVTCSQNMNHEYMSWYRQDPGLGLRQIYYSMNVEVTDKGDVPEGYKVSRKEKRNFPLILESPSPNQTSLYFCASSKNSIEKLFFGSGTQLSVL.